Described below is a single T cell receptor (beta chain) sequence and its context. The same CDR3 arises from other DNA sequences in this sample as well. How the authors handled the data: Filtering of immunoSEQ junctional sequences could not match full-length read filtering. Using immunoSEQ multiplex PCR, the repertoire was profiled, and TCRdb retains in-frame clones only, with some absent. The D gene and trimming were derived from the DNA, and the V and J assignments and clone size from that table. The sample has around 2.1 million clones, under 97% seen once. The data belong to a study of shared clonotypes between healthy human individuals. Per the germline V gene, CDR1 is SGDLS and CDR2 is YYNGEE. The CDR3 spans 13 residues. The V gene lost 0 bases and the J gene lost 4 bases, with 7 bases spanning the gap.

The V gene is TRBV9, the J gene TRBJ1-1, with D uncertain. Sequenced: naive CD4+ T cells sorted from blood. The subset denotes: CD45RA+ positively selected. This receptor was obtained from a man aged 18-30 years in good health. The CDR3 loop reads CASSVAGITEAFF. In nucleotides, the CDR3 is TGTGCCAGCAGCGTAGCTGGGATCACTGAAGCTTTCTTT.